The sample holds many counts of the clone carrying this T cell receptor beta chain. Its target is not known. The data were taken from a study of human T cells and chemical hapten exposure. Study-level background: Patients, a majority of them female, were diagnosed with alopecia areata, totalis or universalis. Study findings and constraints: PT1 expanded TCR counts and patch test score correlated positively. Donors, who had alopecia, may show an immune response that differs from healthy people's. TCRs above 1 in 1000 frequency stayed constant with DPC sensitization.

TCRdb re-called the RACE reads with MiXCR, one entry per CDR3 protein. The data show roughly 200,000 distinct CDR3 sequences, around 25% seen once. Noted time point: patch test 3, about 24 weeks after DPC sensitization. As to treatment: therapeutic diphenylcyclopropenone sensitization with weekly scalp DPC. The sample was whole blood, taken in connection with sensitization to the hapten diphenylcyclopropenone (DPC). This clonotype originated in a woman aged 40 to 50 with alopecia areata. Some clones in this sample may be carry-over from other donors' samples.

CDR3 sequence (DNA): TGCAGTGCTAGTTCAGGGGGCGAGCAGTACTTC. Translating it yields CSASSGGEQYF. The chain is built from TRBV20-1 and TRBJ2-7, with 7 nucleotides matching TRBD1. Germline CDR1 DFQATT, CDR2 SNEGSKA (reference sequence). The CDR3 contains 11 residues. After removal of 3 bases from V and 6 bases from J, the junction contained 2 bases not matched to a gene.